A selection of T cell receptor beta chains follows, all from one sample in a study of blood T cell repertoires in COVID-19. Assay used: immunoSEQ multiplex PCR; TCRdb lists only in-frame clones, some missing. The sample includes some 230,000 clones, 85% to 90% of them seen just once. The sample consisted of PBMCs or T cells enriched from blood (not recorded which). The receptors originated from a woman younger than 35 in a cohort exposed to, infected with or recovered from COVID-19 (not recorded which). Both conserved end residues are part of each CDR3. The order of the fields is D gene, J gene, clone size, V gene, CDR3 DNA, CDR3 protein. D genes are given only for firm matches. Clone size, where shown, is once, few, many, or a class for clones that have expanded.

TRBD1 | TRBJ1-5 | NA | TRBV6-1 | TGTGCCAGCAGTGAACGGCAGGGGGCACAGCCCCAGCATTTT | CASSERQGAQPQHF
NA | TRBJ1-2 | NA | TRBV6-5 | TGTGCCAGCAGACAGCCGACAGGAAACTATGGCTACACCTTC | CASRQPTGNYGYTF
NA | TRBJ2-1 | NA | TRBV7-2 | TGTGCCAGCAGCTTAGTAACGGGTGTTACCAATGAGCAGTTCTTC | CASSLVTGVTNEQFF
TRBD2 | TRBJ2-2 | NA | TRBV11-3 | TGTGCCAGCAGCCCCAACTGGGGCGGGAGGGCCGGCACCGGGGAGCTGTTTTTT | CASSPNWGGRAGTGELFF
TRBD2 | TRBJ2-1 | NA | TRBV5-1 | TGCGCCAGCAGCTTAGGGACTAGCGGAGTGGTCTATGAGCAGTTCTTC | CASSLGTSGVVYEQFF
TRBD2 | TRBJ2-5 | NA | TRBV4-1 | TGCGCCAGCAGACACACTAGCGGGAGGGCTGAGACCCAGTACTTC | CASRHTSGRAETQYF
NA | TRBJ2-7 | NA | TRBV7-9 | TGTGCCAGCAGCTTGAGTTACGAGCAGTACTTC | CASSLSYEQYF
TRBD1 | TRBJ1-2 | NA | TRBV25-1 | TGTGCCAGCAGTGAATATGGACAGGGCTATGGCTACACCTTC | CASSEYGQGYGYTF
NA | TRBJ2-2 | NA | TRBV5-6 | TGTGCCAGCAGCTGGGGGCCTTATGAGAACACCGGGGAGCTGTTTTTT | CASSWGPYENTGELFF
TRBD1 | TRBJ1-2 | few | TRBV5-1 | TGCGCCAGCAGCCCCAGGGGGGACGGCTACACCTTC | CASSPRGDGYTF
TRBD2 | TRBJ2-3 | NA | TRBV6-1 | TGTGCCAGCAGTGAAGCGCCAGCGGGGCCCTTCACAGATACGCAGTATTTT | CASSEAPAGPFTDTQYF
NA | TRBJ2-7 | NA | TRBV7-9 | TGTGCCAGCAGCCCACAGGGACTACCACACGACGAGCAGTACTTC | CASSPQGLPHDEQYF
NA | TRBJ1-4 | once | TRBV29-1 | TGCAGCGTGAGCCAGTCGGGACTAGAGGGGGAAAAACTGTTTTTT | CSVSQSGLEGEKLFF
NA | TRBJ1-1 | NA | TRBV7-8 | TGTGCCAGCCTCGGAGGGGAGATTGAGAACACTGAAGCTTTCTTT | CASLGGEIENTEAFF